This T cell receptor beta chain emerged from a study of post-analysis software for immune sequencing data. Study details: Several disease courses (relapsing-remitting, secondary progressive and progressive-relapsing) of multiple sclerosis were included.

The library was made from cDNA and included unique molecular identifiers. TCRdb re-derived calls from the PCR reads in MiXCR, one entry per CDR3 protein. Among about 820,000 distinct CDR3 sequences, roughly 58% were seen once, and the ten largest hold about 4.8%. General observations from the study: Samples from one preparation batch, clustered by F measure, grouped strongly together. Controls significantly exceeded multiple sclerosis patients in normalized Chao1 diversity. In patients, a few TRBV segments were more frequent than in controls, with TRBV5-6, TRBV5-1 and TRBV20-1 among them.

Turning to this clonotype: Its antigen is not known.

The CDR3 is 15 residues long. After removal of 7 bases from V and 2 bases from J, the junction contained 8 bases not matched to a gene. Germline loops: CDR1 SNHLY, CDR2 FYNNEI. Material for sequencing was blood. V usage is TRBV2 and J usage is TRBJ1-5; TRBD1 matches 7 bases. This sequence originates from a girl between 10 and 17 years old with multiple sclerosis. The CDR3 nucleotides are TGTGCCAGCAAGGGACAGTCTAAGGGCAATCAGCCCCAGCATTTT. Protein product: CASKGQSKGNQPQHF. Full variable domain (rest looked up from reference TRBV2 and TRBJ1-5): EPEVTQTPSHQVTQMGQEVILRCVPISNHLYFYWYRQILGQKVEFLVSFYNNEISEKSEIFDDQFSVERPDGSNFTLKIRSTKLEDSAMYFCASKGQSKGNQPQHFGDGTRLSIL.